Listed below are T cell receptor beta chains from one sample, sequenced in a study of T cells after yellow fever vaccination. TCRdb reprocessed the 5' RACE reads via MiXCR and lists one record per CDR3 protein. The table has about 130,000 distinct CDR3 sequences, under 8% seen once. Specimen: CD4+ T cells sorted from PBMCs, collected 10 days after the first yellow fever vaccination. These receptors were collected from a man between 18 and 29 years old who received the YFV17D yellow fever vaccine. The CDR3 runs from the conserved cysteine through the conserved F or W. The D gene is left open where the match is weak. Size tells how often a clone was seen (once, few, many) or the class of an expanded clone, and some rows leave it out.

many . TRBJ2-2 TRBV14 19 CASSRRPLGSARNTGELFF TGTGCCAGCAGCCGTCGGCCGCTCGGGTCAGCCCGGAACACCGGGGAGCTGTTTTTT
. TRBD1 TRBJ1-1 TRBV5-1 15 CASSGGQAMNTEAFF TGCGCCAGCAGCGGGGGACAGGCGATGAACACTGAAGCTTTCTTT
many TRBD2 TRBJ2-5 TRBV29-1 14 CSVVAAGGTETQYF TGCAGCGTTGTCGCGGCGGGGGGGACGGAGACCCAGTACTTC
. TRBD2 TRBJ2-7 TRBV24-1 14 CATPGRGVSYEQYF TGTGCCACCCCTGGACGGGGGGTCTCCTACGAGCAGTACTTC
many . TRBJ2-5 TRBV12-3/TRBV12-4 12 CASTPSPGTQYF TGTGCCAGCACCCCTAGCCCAGGAACCCAGTACTTC
many TRBD1 TRBJ2-5 TRBV20-1 15 CSARDSQGVIETQYF TGCAGTGCTAGAGATTCACAGGGGGTCATAGAGACCCAGTACTTC
many . TRBJ1-1 TRBV4-1 12 CASSQGRSEAFF TGCGCCAGCAGCCAAGGGAGGAGTGAAGCTTTCTTT
many TRBD2 TRBJ2-5 TRBV7-2 16 CASSPPGLAGGETQYF TGTGCCAGCAGTCCTCCGGGACTAGCGGGCGGGGAGACCCAGTACTTC
many TRBD2 TRBJ2-1 TRBV7-9 16 CASSHTSGGSYNEQFF TGTGCCAGCAGCCATACTAGCGGGGGCTCCTACAATGAGCAGTTCTTC
few . TRBJ1-2 TRBV7-2 14 CASSLGYTNYGYTF TGTGCCAGCAGCCTGGGGTACACTAACTATGGCTACACCTTC
many TRBD2 TRBJ2-5 TRBV12-3/TRBV12-4 14 CASSTLAREETQYF TGTGCCAGCAGCACACTAGCGCGTGAAGAGACCCAGTACTTC
many TRBD1 TRBJ1-2 TRBV7-9 14 CAEDPDRDRSGYTF TGTGCCGAGGACCCGGACAGGGACAGGAGTGGCTACACCTTC
few . TRBJ2-5 TRBV7-2 12 CAMSRVGETQYF TGTGCCATGAGCAGGGTGGGGGAGACCCAGTACTTC
many . TRBJ1-2 TRBV7-2 13 CASSLGIDYGYTF TGTGCCAGCAGTTTAGGGATCGACTATGGCTACACCTTC
many TRBD2 TRBJ2-1 TRBV7-2 14 CASSLGLVGREQFF TGTGCCAGCAGCTTAGGGCTAGTCGGGAGGGAGCAGTTCTTC
many TRBD1 TRBJ2-2 TRBV4-3 16 CASSQEGQGNTGELFF TGCGCCAGCAGCCAAGAAGGACAGGGGAACACCGGGGAGCTGTTTTTT
many TRBD1 TRBJ1-2 TRBV7-2 15 CASGETWEGAGSYTF TGTGCCAGCGGGGAGACATGGGAGGGGGCAGGTAGCTACACCTTC
few . TRBJ1-1 TRBV18 12 CASSPGLFEAFF TGTGCCAGCTCACCCGGACTATTTGAAGCTTTCTTT
many TRBD2 TRBJ2-2 TRBV7-3 18 CASSVLPAGATNTGELFF TGTGCCAGCAGTGTATTACCAGCGGGGGCTACGAACACCGGGGAGCTGTTTTTT
many . TRBJ2-1 TRBV5-4 12 CASSRRSNEQFF TGTGCCAGCAGCCGAAGGAGCAATGAGCAGTTCTTC
. TRBD2 TRBJ2-2 TRBV4-1 17 CASSQARWGRETGELFF TGCGCCAGCAGCCAAGCGAGGTGGGGGAGGGAAACCGGGGAGCTGTTTTTT
many . TRBJ1-3 TRBV6-5 13 CASRTPSGNTIYF TGTGCCAGCAGGACACCCTCTGGAAACACCATATATTTT
. TRBD1 TRBJ2-5 TRBV15 15 CATSRERTGRETQYF TGTGCCACCAGCAGAGAACGGACAGGACGTGAGACCCAGTACTTC
many . TRBJ1-2 TRBV7-2 15 CASSPGSGANYGYTF TGTGCCAGCAGCCCCGGCTCGGGGGCGAACTATGGCTACACCTTC
many TRBD2 TRBJ2-3 TRBV18 16 CASSRGTSGAEDTQYF TGTGCCAGCTCCCGAGGGACTAGCGGGGCAGAAGATACGCAGTATTTT
many . TRBJ1-2 TRBV12-3/TRBV12-4 15 CASRITGTASYGYTF TGTGCCAGCAGGATTACCGGGACGGCAAGCTATGGCTACACCTTC
many . TRBJ2-3 TRBV5-1 12 CASSLGGALPYF TGCGCCAGCAGCTTGGGGGGCGCCTTGCCGTATTTT
many . TRBJ1-2 TRBV6-5 15 CASRYTPTGNYGYTF TGTGCCAGCAGGTACACCCCTACAGGGAACTATGGCTACACCTTC
many TRBD2 TRBJ2-7 TRBV9 15 CASSGGLAGAYEQYF TGTGCCAGCAGCGGGGGACTAGCGGGGGCCTACGAGCAGTACTTC
many TRBD1 TRBJ2-6 TRBV29-1 16 CSVAGQGPSGANVLTF TGCAGCGTGGCGGGACAGGGCCCCTCTGGGGCCAACGTCCTGACTTTC
many . TRBJ2-5 TRBV4-1 16 CASSQVSGLSSETQYF TGCGCCAGCAGCCAAGTTTCAGGGCTTTCGTCCGAGACCCAGTACTTC
many . TRBJ1-1 TRBV7-2 15 CASSLGAGMNTEAFF TGTGCCAGCAGCTTAGGGGCAGGGATGAACACTGAAGCTTTCTTT
many . TRBJ2-7 TRBV4-1 13 CASSQDQRRRQYF TGCGCCAGCAGCCAAGATCAACGCAGAAGGCAGTACTTC
many . TRBJ2-3 TRBV29-1 13 CSVGIGGRNTQYF TGCAGCGTTGGGATAGGGGGTCGCAATACGCAGTATTTT
. . TRBJ2-1 TRBV4-1 15 CASSTGVFSYNEQFF TGCGCCAGCAGTACGGGGGTCTTTTCCTACAATGAGCAGTTCTTC
many . TRBJ1-2 TRBV3-1 12 CASSQGNGGYTF TGTGCCAGCAGCCAGGGGAATGGCGGCTACACCTTC
. . TRBJ2-6 TRBV28 16 CASSFGRLTGANVLTF TGTGCCAGCAGCTTTGGACGGTTGACTGGGGCCAACGTCCTGACTTTC
many . TRBJ2-3 TRBV10-3 14 CATCRDSLTDTQYF TGTGCCACTTGCCGGGACTCGCTCACAGATACGCAGTATTTT
. . TRBJ1-5 TRBV11-1 14 CASSLAARNQPQHF TGTGCCAGCAGCTTAGCGGCCCGCAATCAGCCCCAGCATTTT
few . TRBJ2-6 TRBV7-3 17 CASSLSPLLTGANVLTF TGTGCCAGCAGCTTATCTCCGTTGTTAACTGGGGCCAACGTCCTGACTTTC
many TRBD1 TRBJ1-1 TRBV11-3 13 CASSLGPDRPAFF TGTGCCAGCAGCTTAGGGCCGGACAGGCCGGCTTTCTTT
many . TRBJ1-2 TRBV5-1 15 CASSLGSSLNYGYTF TGCGCCAGCAGCTTGGGTTCCAGTCTCAACTATGGCTACACCTTC
many . TRBJ2-5 TRBV12-3/TRBV12-4 13 CASSWGKGETQYF TGTGCCAGCAGTTGGGGGAAGGGTGAGACCCAGTACTTC
many TRBD2 TRBJ2-5 TRBV4-3 16 CASSQDTGAGGETQYF TGCGCCAGCAGCCAAGATACCGGGGCGGGAGGGGAGACCCAGTACTTC
many . TRBJ1-2 TRBV10-3 15 CAISDSGDDIRGYTF TGTGCCATCAGTGACTCAGGGGACGACATTCGGGGCTACACCTTC
many . TRBJ2-1 TRBV13 16 CASSLEAAGGGNEQFF TGTGCCAGCAGCTTAGAGGCGGCAGGGGGAGGGAATGAGCAGTTCTTC
many . TRBJ1-2 TRBV2 12 CASKGDHYGYTF TGTGCCAGCAAAGGGGACCACTATGGCTACACCTTC
many TRBD1 TRBJ1-1 TRBV20-1 14 CSARDRTGQTEAFF TGCAGTGCTAGGGACAGGACAGGGCAAACTGAAGCTTTCTTT
many . TRBJ2-2 TRBV20-1 16 CSAPSKPGTVAGELFF TGCAGTGCCCCTTCTAAACCCGGGACTGTGGCCGGGGAGCTGTTTTTT
many . TRBJ1-3 TRBV28 14 CASSSGSSGNTIYF TGTGCCAGCAGTTCGGGCAGCTCTGGAAACACCATATATTTT
many TRBD1 TRBJ1-5 TRBV7-9 15 CASSSPGQGGQPQHF TGTGCCAGCAGCTCACCGGGACAGGGTGGTCAGCCCCAGCATTTT
many TRBD1 TRBJ2-2 TRBV5-1 16 CASSLRTGHSTGELFF TGCGCCAGCAGCTTACGGACAGGGCACAGCACCGGGGAGCTGTTTTTT
many TRBD2 TRBJ2-3 TRBV7-2 15 CASSLQRGSTDTQYF TGTGCCAGCAGCTTACAGCGGGGGAGCACAGATACGCAGTATTTT